What follows describes a single TCR beta chain. The antigen is undetermined. This entry comes from a study of blood T cells in healthy people across ages. PBMCs were isolated at a quantity of at least 7 million per sample. Combining a sample-barcoded 5' primer with a J-beta primer mix, a second PCR ran for about 6 to 11 cycles. Via MiXCR, TCRdb re-called the 5' RACE reads, giving one row per CDR3 protein. This sample has approximately 1,000,000 distinct CDR3 sequences, with 40% to 45% found just once. Per germline, CDR1 SNHLY and CDR2 FYNNEI. The length of the CDR3 is 9 residues. The V end lost 7 bases, the J end lost 8 bases, and 3 bases lay between the germline ends. Study-level findings and limits: It was not possible, with unsorted PBMCs, to conclusively compare naive and antigen-experienced cells. When set beside aged donors, long-lived donors presented more naive CD4+ cells and higher diversity.

The origin of this receptor is a woman between 55 and 75 years old in good health. The genes are TRBV2 and TRBJ2-1; D is undetermined. The sample taken for sequencing was blood. The CDR3 nucleotides are TGTGCCAGCAAGGATGAGCAGTTCTTC. This encodes CASKDEQFF. Complete variable domain (other parts from reference TRBV2 and TRBJ2-1): EPEVTQTPSHQVTQMGQEVILRCVPISNHLYFYWYRQILGQKVEFLVSFYNNEISEKSEIFDDQFSVERPDGSNFTLKIRSTKLEDSAMYFCASKDEQFFGPGTRLTVL.